The rows below give T cell receptor beta chains drawn from one sample of a study of CD4 T cells in relation to SARS-CoV-2 and coronaviruses. Using immunoSEQ multiplex PCR, the repertoire was profiled, and TCRdb retains in-frame clones only, with some absent. The sample contains around 25,000 clones, 73% of which appear only once. Their antigen targets remain unknown. Material: CD4+ T cells from PBMCs, cultured in vitro. The receptors here all came from a human donor in good health. CDR3s include the opening cysteine and the closing phenylalanine or tryptophan. Fields, in order: D gene, V gene, J gene, CDR3 protein, CDR3 DNA. The D gene is left open where the match is weak.

.	TRBV7-8	TRBJ1-1	CASSLIMRNEAFF	TGTGCCAGCAGCTTAATTATGCGAAATGAAGCTTTCTTT
TRBD2	TRBV7-9	TRBJ2-1	CASSPNGRLAGGPREQFF	TGTGCCAGCAGCCCCAATGGAAGACTAGCGGGGGGGCCCCGTGAGCAGTTCTTC
TRBD1	TRBV19	TRBJ1-2	CASSRDRGFYGYTF	TGTGCCAGTAGTAGGGACAGGGGGTTCTATGGCTACACCTTC
.	TRBV9	TRBJ1-3	CASSAGIGEVGNTIYF	TGTGCCAGCAGCGCCGGCATAGGGGAGGTTGGAAACACCATATATTTT
TRBD2	TRBV29-1	TRBJ2-2	CSARTSGTNTGELFF	TGCAGCGCGCGGACTAGCGGGACGAACACCGGGGAGCTGTTTTTT
.	TRBV21-1	TRBJ1-5	CASSNRQRSNQPQHF	TGTGCCAGCAGCAACCGACAGAGGAGCAATCAGCCCCAGCATTTT
.	TRBV11-2	TRBJ1-5	CASSSGQLGNQPQHF	TGTGCCAGCAGCTCCGGACAGCTCGGCAATCAGCCCCAGCATTTT
.	TRBV7-2	TRBJ1-5	CASSLVGTGNNQPQHF	TGTGCCAGCAGCTTAGTGGGTACAGGGAATAATCAGCCCCAGCATTTT
TRBD1	TRBV29-1	TRBJ2-7	CSVRQGGYEQYF	TGCAGCGTTCGACAGGGGGGCTACGAGCAGTACTTC
TRBD2	TRBV10-3	TRBJ2-1	CAISETSGGAGYNEQFF	TGTGCCATCAGTGAGACTAGCGGGGGGGCCGGCTACAATGAGCAGTTCTTC
TRBD1	TRBV5-1	TRBJ2-2	CASSLVPGQGNTGELFF	TGCGCCAGCAGCTTGGTTCCCGGACAGGGGAACACCGGGGAGCTGTTTTTT
.	TRBV5-4	TRBJ1-1	CASSLELSEAFF	TGTGCCAGCAGCCTAGAGCTCTCCGAAGCTTTCTTT